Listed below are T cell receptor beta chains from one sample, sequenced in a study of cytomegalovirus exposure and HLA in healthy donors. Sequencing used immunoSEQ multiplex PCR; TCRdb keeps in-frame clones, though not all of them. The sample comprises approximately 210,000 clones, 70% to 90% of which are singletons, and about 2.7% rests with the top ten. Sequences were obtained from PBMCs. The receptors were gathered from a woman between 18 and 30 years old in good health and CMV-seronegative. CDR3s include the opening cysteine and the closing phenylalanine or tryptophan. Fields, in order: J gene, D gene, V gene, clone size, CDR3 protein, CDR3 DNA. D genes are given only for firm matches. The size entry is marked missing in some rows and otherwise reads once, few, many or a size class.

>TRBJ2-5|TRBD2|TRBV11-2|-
CASSAAGLAGQTQYF
TGTGCCAGCAGCGCAGCGGGACTAGCGGGGCAGACCCAGTACTTC
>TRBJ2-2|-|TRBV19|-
CASSMSQFGELFF
TGTGCCAGTAGTATGTCTCAGTTCGGGGAGCTGTTTTTT
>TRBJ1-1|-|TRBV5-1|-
CASSVDGLNTEAFF
TGCGCCAGCAGCGTGGACGGTTTGAACACTGAAGCTTTCTTT
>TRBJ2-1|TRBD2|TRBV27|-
CASSLAGGFNEQFF
TGTGCCAGCAGTCTAGCGGGTGGATTCAATGAGCAGTTCTTC
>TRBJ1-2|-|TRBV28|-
CASSTPRGGHYGYTF
TGTGCCAGCAGTACACCCCGAGGGGGACACTATGGCTACACCTTC
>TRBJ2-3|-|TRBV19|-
CASSDPGSADTQYF
TGTGCCAGTAGTGATCCGGGAAGTGCAGATACGCAGTATTTT
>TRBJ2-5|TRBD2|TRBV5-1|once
CASSYFEGREETQYF
TGCGCCAGCAGTTACTTTGAGGGGAGGGAAGAGACCCAGTACTTC
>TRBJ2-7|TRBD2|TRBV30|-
CAWSISGREIHEQYF
TGTGCCTGGAGTATAAGCGGGAGGGAAATCCACGAGCAGTACTTC
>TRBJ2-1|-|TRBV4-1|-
CASSQVPLVAKYNEQFF
TGCGCCAGCAGCCAAGTTCCTCTGGTGGCAAAATACAATGAGCAGTTCTTC
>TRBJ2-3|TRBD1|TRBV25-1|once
CASRGDSKPIPHTDTQYF
TGTGCCAGCAGAGGGGACAGCAAACCGATACCCCACACAGATACGCAGTATTTT
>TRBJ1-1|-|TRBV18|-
CASSPDAGPNTEAFF
TGTGCCAGCTCACCAGACGCGGGTCCGAACACTGAAGCTTTCTTT
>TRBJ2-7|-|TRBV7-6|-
CASSPGPGIEQYF
TGTGCCAGCAGTCCCGGGCCCGGGATAGAGCAGTACTTC
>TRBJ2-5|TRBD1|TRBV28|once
CASSGQGGYRETQYF
TGTGCCAGCAGTGGACAGGGGGGATATCGGGAGACCCAGTACTTC
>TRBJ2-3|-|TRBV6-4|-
CASSAEAGADTQYF
TGTGCCAGCAGTGCGGAGGCAGGGGCAGATACGCAGTATTTT
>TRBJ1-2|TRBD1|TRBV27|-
CASRDRTDYGYTF
TGTGCCAGCAGGGACAGGACCGACTATGGCTACACCTTC
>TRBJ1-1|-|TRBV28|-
CASSLNRPPQAFF
TGTGCCAGCAGCTTAAACAGGCCCCCTCAAGCTTTCTTT
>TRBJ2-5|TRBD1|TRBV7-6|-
CASSRRTGIQETQYF
TGTGCCAGCAGCCGAAGGACAGGGATCCAAGAGACCCAGTACTTC
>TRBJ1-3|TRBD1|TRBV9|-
CASSANRGPGNTIYF
TGTGCCAGCAGCGCTAACAGGGGCCCTGGAAACACCATATATTTT
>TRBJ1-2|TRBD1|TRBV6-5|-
CASSYGQGHYGYTF
TGTGCCAGCAGTTATGGACAGGGCCACTATGGCTACACCTTC
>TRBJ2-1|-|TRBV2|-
CATTTSGRMVDEQFF
TGTGCCACCACCACGAGCGGCCGTATGGTCGATGAGCAGTTCTTC
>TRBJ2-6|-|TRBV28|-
CASSNRGWSGANVLTF
TGTGCCAGCAGCAATAGGGGCTGGTCTGGGGCCAACGTCCTGACTTTC